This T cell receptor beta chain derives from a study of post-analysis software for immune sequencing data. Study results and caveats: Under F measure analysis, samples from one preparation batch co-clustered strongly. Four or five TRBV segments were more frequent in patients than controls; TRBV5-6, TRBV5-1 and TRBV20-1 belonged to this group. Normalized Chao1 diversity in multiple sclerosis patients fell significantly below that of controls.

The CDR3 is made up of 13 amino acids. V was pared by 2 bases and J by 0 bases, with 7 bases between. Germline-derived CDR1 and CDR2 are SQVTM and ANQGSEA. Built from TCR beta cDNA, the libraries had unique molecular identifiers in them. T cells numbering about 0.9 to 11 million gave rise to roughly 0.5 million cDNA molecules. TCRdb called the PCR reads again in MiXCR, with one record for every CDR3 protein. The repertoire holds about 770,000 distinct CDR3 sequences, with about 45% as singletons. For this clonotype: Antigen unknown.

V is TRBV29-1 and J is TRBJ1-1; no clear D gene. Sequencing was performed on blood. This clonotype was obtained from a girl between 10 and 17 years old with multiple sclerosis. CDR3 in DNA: TGCAGCGTTGAAAAGCCCCTGAACACTGAAGCTTTCTTT. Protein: CSVEKPLNTEAFF.